Below, 26 T cell receptor beta chains from the same sample are listed, as sequenced in a study of cytomegalovirus exposure and HLA in healthy donors. PCR used 60 Vbeta primers and 13 Jbeta primers. Sequencing used immunoSEQ multiplex PCR; TCRdb keeps in-frame clones, though not all of them. This table holds 100,000 or so clones, 65% to 80% found once. The sample taken for sequencing was PBMCs. The receptor set was obtained from a woman aged 40 to 50 in good health and CMV-seronegative.

This clone was found once. The chain uses TRBV19 and TRBJ1-4; 7 bases are shared with TRBD1. Per the germline V gene, CDR1 is LNHDA and CDR2 is SQIVND (reference sequence). V shed 6 bases, J shed 4 bases, and the junction held 5 bases outside the gene matches. The CDR3 totals 14 residues. The CDR3 nucleotides read TGTGCCAGTAGGACGGGACAGTATAATGAAAAACTGTTTTTT. Encoded protein: CASRTGQYNEKLFF.

This chain links TRBV29-1 with TRBJ1-2; TRBD1 is a possible D gene (6 bases). The CDR3 contains 12 residues. Trimming stripped 6 bases from V and 5 bases from J, with 13 bases between. CDR1 is SQVTM, CDR2 ANQGSEA, per germline. The CDR3 DNA sequence: TGCAGCGTCCAGGGGAGCAAGTATGGCTACACCTTC. Residues: CSVQGSKYGYTF.

CDR3 DNA sequence: TGTGCCAGCACCCCCAACAGGGGGCTCTACAATGAGCAGTTCTTC. It encodes CASTPNRGLYNEQFF. The rearrangement joins TRBV27 to TRBJ2-1, with 9 bases identical to TRBD1. This CDR3 is 15 amino acids long. Losses at the gene ends were 7 bases for V and 3 bases for J; bases not matched to a gene: 7. Germline V lookup: CDR1 MNHEY, CDR2 SMNVEV (reference sequence).

The table lists this clone with a few counts. The chain uses TRBV5-6 and TRBJ2-7; 7 bases line up with TRBD2. This CDR3 comprises 14 residues. In germline, CDR1 is SGHDT, CDR2 YYEEEE. With V trimmed by 2 bases and J by 3 bases, 5 bases remained unmatched. The CDR3 is CASSLGGSRYEQYF. The CDR3 bases are TGTGCCAGCAGCTTAGGCGGGAGTCGCTACGAGCAGTACTTC.

The count of this clone is one. The chain uses TRBV4-2 and TRBJ1-4, with TRBD1 identical over 9 bases. V shed 0 bases, J shed 5 bases, and the junction held 4 bases outside the gene matches. The CDR3 contains 16 residues. The germline V gene has CDR1 LGHNA and CDR2 YNFKEQ. The CDR3 DNA is TGTGCCAGCAGCCAAGATCCAGGACAGGGGAATGAAAAACTGTTTTTT. Its translation is CASSQDPGQGNEKLFF.

In regard to this clone: Because it lacks the conserved phenylalanine or tryptophan at the end, this CDR3 is likely a read error. The DNA is left out, because the CDR3 cannot be placed on it with certainty; the CDR3 is given as TCRdb lists it. This chain uses TRBV19 with TRBJ2-7; the table's D gene call, TRBD1, was not cross checked with the DNA. The CDR3 length is 8 residues, termini included. Germline CDR1 LNHDA, CDR2 SQIVND (reference sequence). The CDR3 here is CASGLPRG.

The J gene is TRBJ2-5, the V gene TRBV28; 9 bases are a match to TRBD2. J gave up 5 bases and V 3 bases, and 10 bases lay outside the gene matches. The CDR3 consists of 16 residues. Germline V lookup: CDR1 MDHEN, CDR2 SYDVKM. The CDR3 nucleotides read TGTGCCAGCAGTTTCTGGATCGGCGGGGGGGCGGAGACCCAGTACTTC. It translates to CASSFWIGGGAETQYF.

For the CDR3, the DNA is TGTGCCAGCAGCCCCCCGGGACAGGGGTACAATGAGCAGTTCTTC. It is translated as CASSPPGQGYNEQFF. The genes are TRBV5-6 and TRBJ2-1, with TRBD1 identical over 10 bases. Germline V gives CDR1 SGHDT, CDR2 YYEEEE. Trimming cost V 4 bases and J 4 bases; bases outside gene matches: 5. The CDR3 has 15 residues.

The chain links TRBV2 to TRBJ2-1; 7 bases fit TRBD1. Germline V gene sequence: CDR1 SNHLY, CDR2 FYNNEI. The trim removed 4 bases at V and 0 bases at J, leaving 3 bases unmatched. This CDR3 has 15 amino acids. The CDR3, as DNA: TGTGCCAGCAGTGCCGACAGGGTCTCCTACAATGAGCAGTTCTTC. Its protein product is CASSADRVSYNEQFF. The whole variable domain, remainder taken from reference TRBV2 and TRBJ2-1, is EPEVTQTPSHQVTQMGQEVILRCVPISNHLYFYWYRQILGQKVEFLVSFYNNEISEKSEIFDDQFSVERPDGSNFTLKIRSTKLEDSAMYFCASSADRVSYNEQFFGPGTRLTVL.

This chain joins TRBV2 and TRBJ2-5; 7 bases align to TRBD1. Judging by the DNA end, TRBJ2-7 fits better; the J call may be wrong. This CDR3 is built from 14 residues. Germline V gene sequence: CDR1 SNHLY, CDR2 FYNNEI. In DNA form, the CDR3 reads TGTGCCAGCAGGAGACAGGGAGAGGCGCACGAGCAGTACTTC. Translation: CASRRQGEAHEQYF.

The chain carries TRBV7-9 and TRBJ1-4; D is perhaps TRBD1 (6 bases). Germline CDR1 is SEHNR and CDR2 is FQNEAQ (reference sequence). The CDR3 is made up of 17 amino acids. V was shortened by 2 bases and J by 6 bases, with 19 bases between the two germline ends. The CDR3, as DNA: TGTGCCAGCAGCTTAAAACCCACGGCGGCAGGGGATGAAAAACTGTTTTTT. Residues: CASSLKPTAAGDEKLFF.

This sequence joins TRBV9 and TRBJ1-6, with 10 bases that match TRBD1. The CDR3 consists of 16 residues. Per the germline V gene, CDR1 is SGDLS and CDR2 is YYNGEE. J lost 5 bases, V lost 1 base, and 3 bases had no gene match. The CDR3 DNA reads as TGTGCCAGCAGCGTATTTGGGACAGGGGATAATTCACCCCTCCACTTT. Amino acid sequence: CASSVFGTGDNSPLHF.

With respect to this clone: At one boundary the junction diverges from the germline segment, which might be a read error. CDR3 DNA: TGTTCCAGCAGCTTAAGTAGGGGTGATACGCAGTATTTT. It translates to CSSSLSRGDTQYF. The rearrangement joins TRBV7-9 to TRBJ2-3, with D tentatively TRBD1 (5 bases). The germline CDR1 and CDR2 sequences are SEHNR and FQNEAQ (reference sequence). The CDR3 length is 13 residues.

V and J are TRBV7-2 and TRBJ2-3, with D unclear. Germline assignment: CDR1 SGHTA and CDR2 FQGNSA. Trimming removed 5 bases from V and 2 bases from J, with 14 bases in between. The CDR3 has 15 residues. The CDR3 is CASSPSLAVTDTQYF. CDR3 nucleotides: TGTGCCAGCAGCCCCAGTCTCGCCGTCACAGATACGCAGTATTTT.

V usage is TRBV11-2 and J usage is TRBJ2-3, with a possible D match to TRBD2 (6 bases). V gave up 2 bases and J gave up 0 bases, with 12 bases separating them. This CDR3 region has 16 residues. The germline gives CDR1 SGHAT, CDR2 FQNNGV. The CDR3 region is CASSLTGVVSTDTQYF. The CDR3 DNA sequence: TGTGCCAGCAGCTTAACGGGGGTAGTTAGCACAGATACGCAGTATTTT.

This clone was detected only a few times. This rearrangement joins TRBV20-1 to TRBJ1-2, with 8 bases identical to TRBD1. Germline lookup yields CDR1 DFQATT and CDR2 SNEGSKA (reference sequence). The CDR3 runs to 10 residues. The chain's CDR3 is CSTGTGGYTF. The CDR3 DNA reads as TGCAGCACCGGGACAGGCGGCTACACCTTC.

This clone has a single count. The chain uses TRBV19 and TRBJ1-6; perhaps TRBD1 as D (6 bases). This CDR3 has 14 residues. Germline-derived CDR1 and CDR2 are LNHDA and SQIVND (reference sequence). The ends were cut back, 10 bases at V and 10 bases at J, with 20 bases in the middle. The CDR3 nucleotides are TGTGCCACCACAAAGGGGGGGCCCGGATCACCCCTCCACTTT. Amino acids: CATTKGGPGSPLHF.

The chain links TRBV4-3 to TRBJ2-2; 8 bases map to TRBD1. J was trimmed by 1 base and V by 3 bases; bases with no gene match: 7. Germline lookup yields CDR1 LGHNA and CDR2 YSLEER. The length of the CDR3 is 17 residues. CDR3 nucleotides: TGCGCCAGCAGCCAGTGGACAGGGCCTAGGAACACCGGGGAGCTGTTTTTT. Its translation is CASSQWTGPRNTGELFF.

The rearrangement uses TRBV10-3 and TRBJ2-7, with D possibly TRBD1 on 5 matching bases. CDR1 is ENHRY, CDR2 SYGVKD, per germline. The V gene lost 3 bases and the J gene lost 1 base, with 13 bases spanning the gap. This CDR3 comprises 15 residues. The CDR3: CAISDLNQGSYEQYF. In nucleotides, the CDR3 is TGTGCCATCAGTGACCTTAATCAGGGATCCTACGAGCAGTACTTC.

V and J are TRBV5-1 and TRBJ2-1; 10 bases fit TRBD1. V was pared by 0 bases and J by 9 bases, with 15 bases of the junction left unmatched. This CDR3 has 18 amino acids. The germline CDR1 and CDR2 sequences are SGHRS and YFSETQ. CDR3 in DNA: TGCGCCAGCAGCTTGGTGATCTCGGGACAGGGGTGGAGCAGTGAGCAGTTCTTC. Translation: CASSLVISGQGWSSEQFF.

This chain uses TRBV6-1 with TRBJ2-1; TRBD2 agrees at 8 bases. The CDR3 covers 16 residues. Per the germline V gene, CDR1 is MNHNS and CDR2 is SASEGT. J was trimmed by 5 bases and V by 4 bases; bases with no gene match: 10. CDR3 bases: TGTGCCAGCAGTGCCAAACAGGGCGGGGGGAACAATGAGCAGTTCTTC. As protein: CASSAKQGGGNNEQFF.

Remarks on this clone: One junction end does not reproduce the germline sequence, and a read error may be involved. Additional DNA sequences in this sample encode the identical CDR3. This rearrangement joins TRBV28 to TRBJ1-1, with TRBD1 as a possible D gene (6 bases). This CDR3 comprises 16 residues. Germline CDR1 and CDR2: MDHEN and SYDVKM. This CDR3 is CASSLFVPRGDTEAFF. The CDR3 region has the DNA TGTGCCAGCAGTTTATTTGTTCCCAGGGGTGACACCGAAGCTTTCTTT.

The chain employs TRBV6-1 and TRBJ1-4; D ambiguous. Germline lookup yields CDR1 MNHNS and CDR2 SASEGT. Trimming stripped 6 bases from V and 0 bases from J, with 8 bases between. The CDR3 runs 14 residues. In nucleotides, the CDR3 is TGTGCCAGCAGACCCAGGACAACTAATGAAAAACTGTTTTTT. It translates to CASRPRTTNEKLFF.

To note about this clone: Different DNA sequences within this sample yield the same CDR3. J is TRBJ1-2 and V is TRBV6-5, with D possibly matching TRBD1 (5 bases). The germline CDR1 and CDR2 sequences are MNHEY and SVGAGI. This CDR3 is 13 amino acids long. Trimming left V 4 bases short and J 4 bases short, with 10 bases between. For the CDR3, the DNA is TGTGCCAGCAGTTCCCAGGGAACCTATGGCTACACCTTC. Translating it yields CASSSQGTYGYTF.

In the case of this clone: Compared with germline, one end of the junction differs, possibly owing to a read error. The chain employs TRBV9 and TRBJ2-3; the match to TRBD2 covers 7 bases. The CDR3 contains 13 residues. Germline CDR1 is SGDLS and CDR2 is YYNGEE. CDR3 in amino acids: CASSSSGTLPPDF. The CDR3 DNA follows: TGTGCCAGCAGCTCTAGCGGTACCCTCCCGCCGGATTTT.

The chain joins TRBV2 to TRBJ1-6; TRBD1 matches 9 bases. V was pared by 6 bases and J by 10 bases, with 7 bases of the junction left unmatched. This CDR3 comprises 14 residues. The germline V gene encodes CDR1 SNHLY and CDR2 FYNNEI. The CDR3 sequence: CASRGLQGASPLHF. In nucleotides, the CDR3 is TGTGCCAGCAGGGGCTTACAGGGGGCGTCACCCCTCCACTTT.